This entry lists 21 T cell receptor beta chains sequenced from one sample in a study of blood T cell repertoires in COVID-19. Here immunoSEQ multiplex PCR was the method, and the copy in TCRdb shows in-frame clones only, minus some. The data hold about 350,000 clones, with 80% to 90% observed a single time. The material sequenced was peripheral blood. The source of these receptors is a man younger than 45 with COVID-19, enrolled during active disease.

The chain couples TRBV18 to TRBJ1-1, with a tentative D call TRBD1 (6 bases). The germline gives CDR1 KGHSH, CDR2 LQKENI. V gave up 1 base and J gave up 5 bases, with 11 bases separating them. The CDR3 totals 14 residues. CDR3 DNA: TGTGCCAGCTCACCACAGGGGCAGGGGACTGAAGCTTTCTTT. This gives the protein CASSPQGQGTEAFF.

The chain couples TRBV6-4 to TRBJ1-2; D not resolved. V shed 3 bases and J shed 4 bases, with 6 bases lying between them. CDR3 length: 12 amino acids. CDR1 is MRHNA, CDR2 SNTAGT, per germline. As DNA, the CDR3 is TGTGCCAGCAGTGATCGGTTCTATGGCTACACCTTC. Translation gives CASSDRFYGYTF.

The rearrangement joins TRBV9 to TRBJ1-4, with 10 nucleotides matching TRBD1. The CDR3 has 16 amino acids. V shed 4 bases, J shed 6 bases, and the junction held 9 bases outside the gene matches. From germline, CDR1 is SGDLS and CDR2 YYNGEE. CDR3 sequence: CASSSLPGTGDEKLFF. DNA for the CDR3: TGTGCCAGCAGCTCGCTTCCCGGGACAGGGGATGAAAAACTGTTTTTT.

CDR3 region: CASSFDRGSLSNQPQHF. The CDR3 nucleotides read TGTGCCAGCAGTTTCGACAGGGGAAGTTTGAGCAATCAGCCCCAGCATTTT. This chain connects TRBV28 to TRBJ1-5; the match to TRBD1 covers 8 bases. This CDR3 has 17 amino acids. Germline V gene sequence: CDR1 MDHEN, CDR2 SYDVKM. The ends lost 3 bases at V and 1 base at J; junction bases unmatched: 8.

The CDR3: CASSLRTGGGSGANVLTF. CDR3 coding DNA: TGCGCCAGCAGCCTCAGGACAGGGGGAGGCTCTGGGGCCAACGTCCTGACTTTC. The chain combines TRBV5-1 with TRBJ2-6; TRBD1 agrees at 10 bases. The CDR3 consists of 18 residues. V lost 4 bases, J lost 0 bases, and 7 bases stayed unmatched. Germline CDR1 SGHRS, CDR2 YFSETQ.

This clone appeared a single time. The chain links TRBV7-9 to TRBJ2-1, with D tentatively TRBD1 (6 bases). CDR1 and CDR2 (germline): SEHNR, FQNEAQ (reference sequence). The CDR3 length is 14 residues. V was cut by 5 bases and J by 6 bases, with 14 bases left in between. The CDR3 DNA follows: TGTGCCAGCAGCGTCGGTGGACAGTTCAATGAGCAGTTCTTC. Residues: CASSVGGQFNEQFF.

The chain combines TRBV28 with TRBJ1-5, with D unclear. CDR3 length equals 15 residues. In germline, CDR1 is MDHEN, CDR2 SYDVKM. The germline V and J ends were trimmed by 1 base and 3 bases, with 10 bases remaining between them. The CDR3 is CASSLFGHLNQPQHF. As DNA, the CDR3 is TGTGCCAGCAGTTTATTTGGGCACCTCAATCAGCCCCAGCATTTT.

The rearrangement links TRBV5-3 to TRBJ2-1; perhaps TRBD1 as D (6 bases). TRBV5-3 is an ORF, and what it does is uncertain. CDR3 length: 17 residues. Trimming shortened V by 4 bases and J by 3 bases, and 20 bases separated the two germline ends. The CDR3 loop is CARSITVDSECYNEQFF. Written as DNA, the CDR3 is TGTGCCAGAAGCATAACCGTGGACAGCGAGTGCTACAATGAGCAGTTCTTC.

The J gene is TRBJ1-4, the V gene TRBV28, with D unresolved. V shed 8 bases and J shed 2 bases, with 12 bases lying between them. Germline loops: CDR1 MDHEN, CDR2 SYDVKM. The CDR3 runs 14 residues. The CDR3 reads CASLEGSTNEKLFF. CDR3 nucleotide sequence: TGTGCCAGCTTAGAGGGATCGACTAATGAAAAACTGTTTTTT.

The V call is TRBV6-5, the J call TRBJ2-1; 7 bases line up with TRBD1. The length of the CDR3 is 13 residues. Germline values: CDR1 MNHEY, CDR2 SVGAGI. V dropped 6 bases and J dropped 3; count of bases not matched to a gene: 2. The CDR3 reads CASRTGNYNEQFF. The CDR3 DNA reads TGTGCCAGCAGGACAGGGAACTACAATGAGCAGTTCTTC.

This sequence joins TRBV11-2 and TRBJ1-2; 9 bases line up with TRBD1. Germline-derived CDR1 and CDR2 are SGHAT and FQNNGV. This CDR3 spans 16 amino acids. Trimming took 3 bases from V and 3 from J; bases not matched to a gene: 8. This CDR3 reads CASSLAGTGNYYGYTF. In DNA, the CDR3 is TGTGCCAGCAGCTTGGCCGGGACAGGGAACTACTATGGCTACACCTTC.

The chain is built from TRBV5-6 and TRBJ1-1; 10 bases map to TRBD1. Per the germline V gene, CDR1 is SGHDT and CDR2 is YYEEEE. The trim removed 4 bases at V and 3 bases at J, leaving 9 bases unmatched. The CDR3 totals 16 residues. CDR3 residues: CASSLPGQGKYTEAFF. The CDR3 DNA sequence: TGTGCCAGCAGCCTCCCGGGACAGGGGAAGTACACTGAAGCTTTCTTT.

CDR3 loop: CASSTLQGADEQFF. In DNA form, the CDR3 reads TGTGCCAGCAGTACGTTACAGGGGGCGGATGAGCAGTTCTTC. The genes are TRBV5-6 and TRBJ2-1; 9 nucleotides agree with TRBD1. This CDR3 has 14 residues. V was clipped by 5 bases and J by 8 bases; unmatched bases: 8. The germline V gene has CDR1 SGHDT and CDR2 YYEEEE.

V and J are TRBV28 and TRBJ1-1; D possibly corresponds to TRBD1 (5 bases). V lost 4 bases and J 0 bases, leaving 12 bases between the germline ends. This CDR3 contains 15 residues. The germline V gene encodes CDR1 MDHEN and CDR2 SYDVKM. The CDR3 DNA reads TGTGCCAGCAGTTACAGGTTGACTTTGAACACTGAAGCTTTCTTT. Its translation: CASSYRLTLNTEAFF.

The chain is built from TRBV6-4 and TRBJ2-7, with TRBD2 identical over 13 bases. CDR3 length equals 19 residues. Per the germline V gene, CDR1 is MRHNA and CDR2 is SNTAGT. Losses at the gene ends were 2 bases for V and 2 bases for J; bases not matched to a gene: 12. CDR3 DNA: TGTGCCAGCAGTGACCGGACTAGCGGGAGTATTTCAAGGGCCTACGAGCAGTACTTC. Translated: CASSDRTSGSISRAYEQYF.

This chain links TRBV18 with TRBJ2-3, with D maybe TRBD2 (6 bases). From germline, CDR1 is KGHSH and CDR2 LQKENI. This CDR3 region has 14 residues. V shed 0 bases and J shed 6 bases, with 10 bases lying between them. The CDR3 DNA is TGTGCCAGCTCACCACCGGAGGGGTCCGATACGCAGTATTTT. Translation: CASSPPEGSDTQYF.

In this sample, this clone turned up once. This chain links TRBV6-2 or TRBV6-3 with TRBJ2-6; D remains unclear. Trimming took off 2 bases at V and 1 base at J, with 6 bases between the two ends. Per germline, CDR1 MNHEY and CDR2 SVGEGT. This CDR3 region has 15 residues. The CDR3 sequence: CASSYPVSGANVLTF. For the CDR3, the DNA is TGTGCCAGCAGTTACCCTGTATCTGGGGCCAACGTCCTGACTTTC.

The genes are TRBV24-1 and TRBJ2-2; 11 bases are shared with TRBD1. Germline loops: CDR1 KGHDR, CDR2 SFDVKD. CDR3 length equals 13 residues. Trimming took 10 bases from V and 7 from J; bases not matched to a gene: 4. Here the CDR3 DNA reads TGTGCCACAGGACAGGGGGCGTTCGGGGAGCTGTTTTTT. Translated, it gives CATGQGAFGELFF.

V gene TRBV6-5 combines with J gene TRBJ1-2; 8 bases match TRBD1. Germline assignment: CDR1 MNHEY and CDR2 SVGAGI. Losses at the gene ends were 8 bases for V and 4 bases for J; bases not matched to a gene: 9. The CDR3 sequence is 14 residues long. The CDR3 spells CASGETGEGYGYTF. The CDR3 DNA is TGTGCCAGCGGAGAGACAGGGGAAGGCTATGGCTACACCTTC.

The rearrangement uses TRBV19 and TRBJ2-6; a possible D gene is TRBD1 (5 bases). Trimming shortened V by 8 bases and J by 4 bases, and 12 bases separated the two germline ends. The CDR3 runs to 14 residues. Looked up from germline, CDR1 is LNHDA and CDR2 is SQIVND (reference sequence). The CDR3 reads CASGQGTGANVLTF. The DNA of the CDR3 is TGTGCCAGTGGGCAGGGTACCGGGGCCAACGTCCTGACTTTC.

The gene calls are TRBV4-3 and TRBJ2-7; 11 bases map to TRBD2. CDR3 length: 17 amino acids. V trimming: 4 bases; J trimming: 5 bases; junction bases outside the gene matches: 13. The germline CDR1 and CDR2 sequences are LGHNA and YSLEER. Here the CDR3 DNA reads TGCGCCAGCAGCCGGATACTAGCGGGAGAGGGGAGAAACGAGCAGTACTTC. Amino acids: CASSRILAGEGRNEQYF.